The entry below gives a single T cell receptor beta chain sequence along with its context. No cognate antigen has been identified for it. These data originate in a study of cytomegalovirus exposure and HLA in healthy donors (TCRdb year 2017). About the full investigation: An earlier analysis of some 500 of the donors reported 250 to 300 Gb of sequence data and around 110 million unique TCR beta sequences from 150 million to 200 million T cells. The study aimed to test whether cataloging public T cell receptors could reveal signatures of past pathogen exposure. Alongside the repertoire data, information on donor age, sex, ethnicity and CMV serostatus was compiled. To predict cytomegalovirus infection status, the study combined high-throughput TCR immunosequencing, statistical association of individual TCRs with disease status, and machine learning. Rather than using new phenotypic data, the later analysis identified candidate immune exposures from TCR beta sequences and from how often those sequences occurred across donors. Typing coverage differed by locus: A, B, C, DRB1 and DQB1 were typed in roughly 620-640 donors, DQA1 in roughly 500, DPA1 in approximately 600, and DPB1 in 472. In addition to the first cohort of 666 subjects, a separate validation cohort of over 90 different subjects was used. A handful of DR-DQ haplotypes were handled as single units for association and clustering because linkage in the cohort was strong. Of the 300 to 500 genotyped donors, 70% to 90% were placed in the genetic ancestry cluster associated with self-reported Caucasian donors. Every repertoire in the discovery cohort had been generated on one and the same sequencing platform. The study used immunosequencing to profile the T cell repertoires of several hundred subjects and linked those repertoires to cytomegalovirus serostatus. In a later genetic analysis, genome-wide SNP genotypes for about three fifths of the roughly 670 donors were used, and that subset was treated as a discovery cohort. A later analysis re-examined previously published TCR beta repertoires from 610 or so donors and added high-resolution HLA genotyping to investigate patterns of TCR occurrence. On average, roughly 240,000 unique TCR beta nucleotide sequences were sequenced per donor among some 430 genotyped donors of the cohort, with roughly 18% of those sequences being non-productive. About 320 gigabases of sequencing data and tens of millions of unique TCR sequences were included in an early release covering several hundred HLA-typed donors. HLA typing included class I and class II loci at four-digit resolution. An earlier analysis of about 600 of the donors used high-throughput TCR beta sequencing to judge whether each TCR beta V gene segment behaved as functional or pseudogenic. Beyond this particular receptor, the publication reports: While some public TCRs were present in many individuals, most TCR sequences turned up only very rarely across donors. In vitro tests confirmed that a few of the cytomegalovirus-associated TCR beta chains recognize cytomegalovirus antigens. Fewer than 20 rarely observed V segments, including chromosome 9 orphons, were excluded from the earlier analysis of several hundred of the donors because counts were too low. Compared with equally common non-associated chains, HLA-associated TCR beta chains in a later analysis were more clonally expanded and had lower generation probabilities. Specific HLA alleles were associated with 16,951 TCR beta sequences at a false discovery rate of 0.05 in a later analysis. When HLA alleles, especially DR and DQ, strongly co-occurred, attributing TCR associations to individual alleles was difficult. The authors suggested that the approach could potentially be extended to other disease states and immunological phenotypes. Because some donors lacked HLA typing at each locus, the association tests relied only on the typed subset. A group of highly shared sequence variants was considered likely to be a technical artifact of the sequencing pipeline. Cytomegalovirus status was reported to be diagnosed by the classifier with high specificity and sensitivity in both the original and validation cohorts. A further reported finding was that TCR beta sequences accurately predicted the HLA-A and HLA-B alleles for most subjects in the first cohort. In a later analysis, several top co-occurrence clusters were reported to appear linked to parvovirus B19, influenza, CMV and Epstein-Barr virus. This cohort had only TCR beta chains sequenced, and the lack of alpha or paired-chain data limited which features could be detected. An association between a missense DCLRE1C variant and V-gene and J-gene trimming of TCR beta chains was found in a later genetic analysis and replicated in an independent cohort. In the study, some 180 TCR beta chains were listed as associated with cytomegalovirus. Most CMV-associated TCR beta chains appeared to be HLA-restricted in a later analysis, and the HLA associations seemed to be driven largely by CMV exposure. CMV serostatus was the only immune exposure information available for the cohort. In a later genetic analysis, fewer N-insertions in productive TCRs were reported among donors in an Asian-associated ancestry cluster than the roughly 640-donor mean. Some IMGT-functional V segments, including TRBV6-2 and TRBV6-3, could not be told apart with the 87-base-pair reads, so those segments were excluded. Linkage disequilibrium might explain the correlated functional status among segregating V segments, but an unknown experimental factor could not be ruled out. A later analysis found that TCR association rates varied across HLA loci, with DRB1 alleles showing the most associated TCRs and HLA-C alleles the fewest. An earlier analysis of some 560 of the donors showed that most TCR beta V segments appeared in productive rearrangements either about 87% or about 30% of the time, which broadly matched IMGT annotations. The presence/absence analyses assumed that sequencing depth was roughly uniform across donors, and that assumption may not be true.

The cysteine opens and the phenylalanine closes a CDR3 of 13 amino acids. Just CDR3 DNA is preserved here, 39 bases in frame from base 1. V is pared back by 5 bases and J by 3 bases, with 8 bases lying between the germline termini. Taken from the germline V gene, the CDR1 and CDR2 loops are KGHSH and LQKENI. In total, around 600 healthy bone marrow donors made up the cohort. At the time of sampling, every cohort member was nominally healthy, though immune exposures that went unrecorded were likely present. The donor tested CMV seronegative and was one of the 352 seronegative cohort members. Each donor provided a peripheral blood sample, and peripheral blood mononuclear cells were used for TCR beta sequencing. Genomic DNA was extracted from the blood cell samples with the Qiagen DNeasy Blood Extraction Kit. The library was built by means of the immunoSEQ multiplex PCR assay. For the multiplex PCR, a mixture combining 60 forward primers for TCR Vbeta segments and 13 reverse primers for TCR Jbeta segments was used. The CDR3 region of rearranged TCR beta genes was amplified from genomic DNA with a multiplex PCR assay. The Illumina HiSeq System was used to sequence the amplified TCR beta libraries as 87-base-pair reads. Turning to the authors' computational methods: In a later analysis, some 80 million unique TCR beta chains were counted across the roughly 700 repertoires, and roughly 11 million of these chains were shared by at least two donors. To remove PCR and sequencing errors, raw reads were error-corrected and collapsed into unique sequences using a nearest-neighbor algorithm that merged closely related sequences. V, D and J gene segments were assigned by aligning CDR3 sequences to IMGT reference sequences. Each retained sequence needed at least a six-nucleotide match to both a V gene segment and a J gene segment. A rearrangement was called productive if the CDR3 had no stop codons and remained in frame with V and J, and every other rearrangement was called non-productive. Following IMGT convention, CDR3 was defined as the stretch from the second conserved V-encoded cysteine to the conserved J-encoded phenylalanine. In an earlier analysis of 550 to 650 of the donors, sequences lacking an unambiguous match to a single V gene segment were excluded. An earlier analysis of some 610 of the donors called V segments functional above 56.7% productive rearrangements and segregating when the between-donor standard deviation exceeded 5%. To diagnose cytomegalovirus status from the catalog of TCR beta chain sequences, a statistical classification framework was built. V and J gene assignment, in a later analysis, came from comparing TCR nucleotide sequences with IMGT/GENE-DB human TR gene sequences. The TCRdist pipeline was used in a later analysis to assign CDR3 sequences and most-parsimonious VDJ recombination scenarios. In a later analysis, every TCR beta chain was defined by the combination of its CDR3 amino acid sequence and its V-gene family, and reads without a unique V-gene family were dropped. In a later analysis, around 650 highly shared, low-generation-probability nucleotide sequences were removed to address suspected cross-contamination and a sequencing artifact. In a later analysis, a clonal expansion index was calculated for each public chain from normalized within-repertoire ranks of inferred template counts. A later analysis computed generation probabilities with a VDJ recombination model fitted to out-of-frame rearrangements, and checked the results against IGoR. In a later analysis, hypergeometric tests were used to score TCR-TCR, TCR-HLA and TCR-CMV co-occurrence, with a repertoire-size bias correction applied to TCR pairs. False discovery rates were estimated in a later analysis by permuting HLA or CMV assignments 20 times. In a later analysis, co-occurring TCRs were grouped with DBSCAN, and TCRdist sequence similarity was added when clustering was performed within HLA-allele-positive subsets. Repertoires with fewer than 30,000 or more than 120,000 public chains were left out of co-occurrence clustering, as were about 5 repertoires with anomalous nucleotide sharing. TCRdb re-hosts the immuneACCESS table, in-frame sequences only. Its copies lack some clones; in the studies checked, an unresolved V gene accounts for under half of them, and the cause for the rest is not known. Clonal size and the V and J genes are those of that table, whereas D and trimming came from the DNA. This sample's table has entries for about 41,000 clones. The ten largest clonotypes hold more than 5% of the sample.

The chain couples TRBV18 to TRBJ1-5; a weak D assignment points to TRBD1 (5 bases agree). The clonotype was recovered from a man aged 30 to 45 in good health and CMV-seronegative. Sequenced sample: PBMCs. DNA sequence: TGTGCCAGCTCAGACAGCTCCAATCAGCCCCAGCATTTT. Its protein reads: CASSDSSNQPQHF.